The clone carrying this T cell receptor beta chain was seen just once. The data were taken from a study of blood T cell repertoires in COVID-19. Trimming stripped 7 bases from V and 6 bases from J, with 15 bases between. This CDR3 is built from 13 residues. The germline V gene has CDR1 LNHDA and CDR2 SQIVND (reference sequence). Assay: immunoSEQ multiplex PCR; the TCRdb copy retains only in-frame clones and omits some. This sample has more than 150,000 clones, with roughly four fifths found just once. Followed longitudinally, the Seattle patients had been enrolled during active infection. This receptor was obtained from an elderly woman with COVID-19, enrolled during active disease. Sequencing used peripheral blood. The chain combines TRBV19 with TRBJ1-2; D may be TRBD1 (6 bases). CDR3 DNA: TGTGCCAGTAAGGTGCACAGGGCGGATGGCTACACCTTC. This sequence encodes CASKVHRADGYTF.